This T cell receptor beta chain originates from a study of blood T cell repertoires in COVID-19. Study summary: Italy, Spain and the United States were the sources of the convalescent and acute COVID-19 samples. PBMCs, B-cell-depleted T cells, or T cells were the source of the cDNA or gDNA that made up the material.

The ends were cut back, 0 bases at V and 6 bases at J, with 11 bases in the middle. CDR3 length: 14 residues. In germline, CDR1 is MNHEY, CDR2 SVGAGI. Original analysis: Reference gene primers were amplified, and this amplification served to estimate nucleated cell counts. Clones were sequenced by immunoSEQ multiplex PCR, and TCRdb holds only the in-frame ones, with some missing. Clone size and the V and J calls come from that table; the DNA yielded D and trimming. The sample yields about 150,000 clones, 80% to 90% seen once. The material sequenced was peripheral blood. The source of this sequence is a woman between 50 and 59 years old in a cohort sampled during active or convalescent COVID-19. The V and J genes are TRBV6-5 and TRBJ1-2; D not resolved. The CDR3 region is CASSYSATGNGYTF. The CDR3, as DNA: TGTGCCAGCAGTTACTCGGCGACCGGGAATGGCTACACCTTC.